This TCR beta chain was sequenced during a study of blood T cell repertoires in COVID-19. CDR1 and CDR2 (germline): SGHDT, YYEEEE. V lost 3 bases to trimming and J lost 14 bases, with 21 bases between them. The CDR3 is 15 residues long. This clone was seen a few times. Some clones are missing from TCRdb's copy, which holds only in-frame ones; the method was immunoSEQ multiplex PCR. The sample lists about 67,000 clones, about four fifths occurring once. The sequence was collected from a woman aged 55-70 years with acute or convalescent COVID-19. The rearrangement uses TRBV5-6 and TRBJ1-6; the D gene is possibly TRBD1 (6 bases). The specimen sequenced was peripheral blood. The DNA for the CDR3 is TGTGCCAGCAGCTCTCTTAAAATGGCCAGGGGATCCCTCCACTTT. It specifies CASSSLKMARGSLHF.